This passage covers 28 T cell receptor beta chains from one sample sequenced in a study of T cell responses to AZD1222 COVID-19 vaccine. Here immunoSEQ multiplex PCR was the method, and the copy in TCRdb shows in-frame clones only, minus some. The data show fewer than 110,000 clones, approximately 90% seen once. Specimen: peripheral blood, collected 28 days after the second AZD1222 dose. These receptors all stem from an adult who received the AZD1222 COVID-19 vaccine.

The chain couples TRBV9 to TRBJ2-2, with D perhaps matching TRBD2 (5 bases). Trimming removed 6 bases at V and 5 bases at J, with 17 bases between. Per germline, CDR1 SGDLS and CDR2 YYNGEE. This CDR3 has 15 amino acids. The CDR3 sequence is CASTPGSAGTGELFF. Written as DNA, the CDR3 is TGTGCCAGCACCCCTGGGAGCGCAGGTACCGGGGAGCTGTTTTTT.

CDR3 sequence reads: CAISESGGNQPQHF. The CDR3 DNA reads TGTGCCATCAGTGAGTCAGGGGGCAATCAGCCCCAGCATTTT. This rearrangement joins TRBV10-3 to TRBJ1-5; D may be TRBD1 (5 bases). Germline-derived CDR1 and CDR2 are ENHRY and SYGVKD. The V end lost 0 bases, the J end lost 2 bases, and 5 bases lay between the germline ends. CDR3 length: 14 amino acids.

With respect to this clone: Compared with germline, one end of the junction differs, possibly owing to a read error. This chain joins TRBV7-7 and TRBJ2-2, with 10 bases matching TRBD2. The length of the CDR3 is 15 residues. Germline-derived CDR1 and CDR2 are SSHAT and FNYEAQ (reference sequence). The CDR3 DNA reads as TGTGCTAGCACGGAACTAGCGGGACAAACCGGGGAGCTGTTTTTT. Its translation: CASTELAGQTGELFF. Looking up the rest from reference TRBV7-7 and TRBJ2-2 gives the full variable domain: GAGVSQSPRYKVTKRGQDVTLRCDPISSHATLYWYQQALGQGPEFLTYFNYEAQPDKSGLPSDRFSAERPEGSISTLTIQRTEQRDSAMYRCASTELAGQTGELFFGEGSRLTVL.

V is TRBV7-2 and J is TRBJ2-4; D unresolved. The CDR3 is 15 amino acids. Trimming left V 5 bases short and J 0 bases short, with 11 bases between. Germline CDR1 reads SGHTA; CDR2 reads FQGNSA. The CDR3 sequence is CASSLQSLAKNIQYF. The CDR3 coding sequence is TGTGCCAGCAGCCTCCAGTCCCTAGCCAAAAACATTCAGTACTTC. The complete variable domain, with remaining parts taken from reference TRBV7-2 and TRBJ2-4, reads GAGVSQSPSNKVTEKGKDVELRCDPISGHTALYWYRQSLGQGLEFLIYFQGNSAPDKSGLPSDRFSAERTGGSVSTLTIQRTQQEDSAVYLCASSLQSLAKNIQYFGAGTRLSVL.

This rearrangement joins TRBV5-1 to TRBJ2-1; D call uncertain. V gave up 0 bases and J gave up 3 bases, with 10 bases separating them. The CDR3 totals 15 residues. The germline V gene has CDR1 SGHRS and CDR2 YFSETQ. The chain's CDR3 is CASSLVPGGYNEQFF. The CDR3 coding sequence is TGCGCCAGCAGCTTGGTTCCGGGTGGCTACAATGAGCAGTTCTTC.

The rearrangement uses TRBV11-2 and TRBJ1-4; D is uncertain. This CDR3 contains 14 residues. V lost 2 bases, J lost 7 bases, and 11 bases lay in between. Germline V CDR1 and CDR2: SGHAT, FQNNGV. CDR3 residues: CASSLFSIGEKLFF. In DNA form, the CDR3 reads TGTGCCAGCAGCTTATTCTCGATCGGTGAAAAACTGTTTTTT.

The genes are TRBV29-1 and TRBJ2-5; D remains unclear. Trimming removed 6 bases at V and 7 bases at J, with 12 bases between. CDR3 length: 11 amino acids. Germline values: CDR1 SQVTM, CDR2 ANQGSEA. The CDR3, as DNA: TGCAGCGTACCATCCCCGAGGACCCAGTACTTC. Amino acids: CSVPSPRTQYF.

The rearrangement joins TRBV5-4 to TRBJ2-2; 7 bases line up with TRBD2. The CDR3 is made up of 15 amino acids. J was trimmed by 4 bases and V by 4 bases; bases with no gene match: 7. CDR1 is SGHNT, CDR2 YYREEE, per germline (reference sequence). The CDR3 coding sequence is TGTGCCAGCAGCCTGGGGAGGGGAAGCACCGGGGAGCTGTTTTTT. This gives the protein CASSLGRGSTGELFF.

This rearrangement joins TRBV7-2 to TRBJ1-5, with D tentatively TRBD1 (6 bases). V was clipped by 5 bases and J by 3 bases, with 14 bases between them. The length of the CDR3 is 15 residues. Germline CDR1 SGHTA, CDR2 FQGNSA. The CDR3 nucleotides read TGTGCCAGCAGCCCCTGGGGGGCTCCCAATCAGCCCCAGCATTTT. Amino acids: CASSPWGAPNQPQHF.

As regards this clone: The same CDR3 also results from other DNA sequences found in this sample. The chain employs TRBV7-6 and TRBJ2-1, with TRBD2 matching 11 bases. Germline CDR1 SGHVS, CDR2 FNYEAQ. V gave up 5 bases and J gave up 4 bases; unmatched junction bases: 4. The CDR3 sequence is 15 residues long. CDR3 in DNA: TGTGCCAGCAGCCCGGGACTAGCGGCTTACAATGAGCAGTTCTTC. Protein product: CASSPGLAAYNEQFF. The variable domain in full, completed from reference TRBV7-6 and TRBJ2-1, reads GAGVSQSPRYKVTKRGQDVALRCDPISGHVSLYWYRQALGQGPEFLTYFNYEAQQDKSGLPNDRFSAERPEGSISTLTIQRTEQRDSAMYRCASSPGLAAYNEQFFGPGTRLTVL.

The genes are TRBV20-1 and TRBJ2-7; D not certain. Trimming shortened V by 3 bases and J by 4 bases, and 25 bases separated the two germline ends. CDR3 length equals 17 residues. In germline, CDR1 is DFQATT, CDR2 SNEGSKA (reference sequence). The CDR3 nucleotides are TGCAGTGCTAGTTATATGAGTGTTGGGTTCTCGGGTTACGAGCAGTACTTC. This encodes CSASYMSVGFSGYEQYF.

The CDR3 region has the DNA TGTGCCAGCTCACCGGACAGGAGCACAGATACGCAGTATTTT. Translation gives CASSPDRSTDTQYF. The gene calls are TRBV18 and TRBJ2-3; TRBD1 aligns across 7 bases. V dropped 3 bases and J dropped 0; count of bases not matched to a gene: 0. Germline V gene lookup returns CDR1 KGHSH and CDR2 LQKENI. The CDR3 length is 14 residues.

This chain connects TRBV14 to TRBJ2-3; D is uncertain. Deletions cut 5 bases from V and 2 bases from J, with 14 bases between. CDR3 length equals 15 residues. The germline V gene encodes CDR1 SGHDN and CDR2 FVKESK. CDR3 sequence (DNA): TGTGCCAGCAGCTTACTCGTGTCGGCCACAGATACGCAGTATTTT. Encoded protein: CASSLLVSATDTQYF. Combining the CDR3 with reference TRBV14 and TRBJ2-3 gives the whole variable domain EAGVTQFPSHSVIEKGQTVTLRCDPISGHDNLYWYRRVMGKEIKFLLHFVKESKQDESGMPNNRFLAERTGGTYSTLKVQPAELEDSGVYFCASSLLVSATDTQYFGPGTRLTVL.

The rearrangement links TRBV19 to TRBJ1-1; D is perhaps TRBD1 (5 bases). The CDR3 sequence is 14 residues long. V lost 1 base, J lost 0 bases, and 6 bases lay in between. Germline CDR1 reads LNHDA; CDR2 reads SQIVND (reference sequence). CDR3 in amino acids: CASSIAGMNTEAFF. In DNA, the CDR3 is TGTGCCAGTAGTATAGCAGGGATGAACACTGAAGCTTTCTTT.

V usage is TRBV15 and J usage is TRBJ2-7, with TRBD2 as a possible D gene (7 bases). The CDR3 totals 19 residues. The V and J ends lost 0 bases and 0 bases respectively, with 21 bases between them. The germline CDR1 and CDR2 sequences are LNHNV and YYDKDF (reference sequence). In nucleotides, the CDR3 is TGTGCCACCAGCAGAGATTTAGATCTCCCAGGGGACTACTCCTACGAGCAGTACTTC. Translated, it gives CATSRDLDLPGDYSYEQYF. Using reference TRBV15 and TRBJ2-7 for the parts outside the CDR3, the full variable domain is DAMVIQNPRYQVTQFGKPVTLSCSQTLNHNVMYWYQQKSSQAPKLLFHYYDKDFNNEADTPDNFQSRRPNTSFCFLDIRSPGLGDTAMYLCATSRDLDLPGDYSYEQYFGPGTRLTVT.

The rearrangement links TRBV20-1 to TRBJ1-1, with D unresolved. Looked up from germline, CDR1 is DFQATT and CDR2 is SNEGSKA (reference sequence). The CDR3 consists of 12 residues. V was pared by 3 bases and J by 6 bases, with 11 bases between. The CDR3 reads CSASFPGSEAFF. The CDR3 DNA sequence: TGCAGTGCTAGTTTCCCCGGTTCTGAAGCTTTCTTT.

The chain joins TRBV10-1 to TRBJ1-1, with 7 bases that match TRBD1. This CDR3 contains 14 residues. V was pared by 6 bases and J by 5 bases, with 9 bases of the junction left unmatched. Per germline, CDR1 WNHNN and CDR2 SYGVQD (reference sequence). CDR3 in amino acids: CASSAAPTGTEAFF. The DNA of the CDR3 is TGCGCCAGCAGCGCCGCGCCGACAGGGACTGAAGCTTTCTTT.

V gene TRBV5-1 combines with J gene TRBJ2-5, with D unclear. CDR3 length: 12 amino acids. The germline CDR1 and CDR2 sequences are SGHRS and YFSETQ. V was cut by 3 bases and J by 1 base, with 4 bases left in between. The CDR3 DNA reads TGCGCCAGCAGCTATAGCCAAGAGACCCAGTACTTC. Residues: CASSYSQETQYF. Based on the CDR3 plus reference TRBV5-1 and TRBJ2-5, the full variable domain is KAGVTQTPRYLIKTRGQQVTLSCSPISGHRSVSWYQQTPGQGLQFLFEYFSETQRNKGNFPGRFSGRQFSNSRSEMNVSTLELGDSALYLCASSYSQETQYFGPGTRLLVL.

The CDR3 sequence: CASSPGQGGTEAFF. Here the CDR3 DNA reads TGTGCCAGCAGCCCCGGGCAGGGCGGTACTGAAGCTTTCTTT. The V gene is TRBV9, the J gene TRBJ1-1; a possible D gene is TRBD1 (5 bases). V dropped 4 bases and J dropped 5 bases, with 15 bases sitting between them. CDR3 length: 14 amino acids. Germline values: CDR1 SGDLS, CDR2 YYNGEE.

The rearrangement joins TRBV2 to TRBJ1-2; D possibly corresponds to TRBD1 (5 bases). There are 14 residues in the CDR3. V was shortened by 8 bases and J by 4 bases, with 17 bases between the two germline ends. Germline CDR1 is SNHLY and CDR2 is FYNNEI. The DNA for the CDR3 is TGTGCCAGCGCTGGGGCCACCGACCTCTATGGCTACACCTTC. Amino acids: CASAGATDLYGYTF.

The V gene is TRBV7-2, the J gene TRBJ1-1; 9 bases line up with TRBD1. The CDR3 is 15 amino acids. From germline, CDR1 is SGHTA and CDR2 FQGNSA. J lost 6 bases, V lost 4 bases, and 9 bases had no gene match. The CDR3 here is CASSYSQQGASEAFF. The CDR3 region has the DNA TGTGCCAGCAGCTACTCACAACAGGGGGCCTCTGAAGCTTTCTTT.

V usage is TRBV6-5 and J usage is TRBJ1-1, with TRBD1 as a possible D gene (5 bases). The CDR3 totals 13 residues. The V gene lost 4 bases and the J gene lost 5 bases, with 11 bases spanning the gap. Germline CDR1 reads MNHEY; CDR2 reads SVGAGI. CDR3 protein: CASSFRQTTEAFF. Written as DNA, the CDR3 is TGTGCCAGCAGTTTCCGACAGACTACTGAAGCTTTCTTT.

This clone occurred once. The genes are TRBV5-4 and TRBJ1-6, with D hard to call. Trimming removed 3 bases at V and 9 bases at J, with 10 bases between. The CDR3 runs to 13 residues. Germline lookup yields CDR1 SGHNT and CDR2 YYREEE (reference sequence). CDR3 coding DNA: TGTGCCAGCAGCTCGGATTTGTCTTCACCCCTCCACTTT. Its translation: CASSSDLSSPLHF.

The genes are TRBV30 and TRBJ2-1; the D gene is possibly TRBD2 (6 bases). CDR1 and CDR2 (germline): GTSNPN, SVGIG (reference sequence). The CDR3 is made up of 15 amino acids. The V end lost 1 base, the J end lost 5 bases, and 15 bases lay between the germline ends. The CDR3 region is CAWSEEGRNNNEQFF. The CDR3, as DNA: TGTGCCTGGAGTGAGGAGGGGCGAAATAACAATGAGCAGTTCTTC.

The CDR3 DNA reads TGTGCCAGCCACGGGACTAGCGGGAGAACGTCCTACAATGAGCAGTTCTTC. Translated, it gives CASHGTSGRTSYNEQFF. The rearrangement joins TRBV2 to TRBJ2-1, with 14 nucleotides matching TRBD2. In germline, CDR1 is SNHLY, CDR2 FYNNEI. The ends lost 8 bases at V and 1 base at J; junction bases unmatched: 7. This CDR3 region has 17 residues.

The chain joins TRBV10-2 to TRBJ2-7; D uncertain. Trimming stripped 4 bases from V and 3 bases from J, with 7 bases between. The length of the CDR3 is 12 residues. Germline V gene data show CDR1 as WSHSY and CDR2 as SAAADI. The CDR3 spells CASSGTGYEQYF. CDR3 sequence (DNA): TGCGCCAGCAGTGGGACGGGCTACGAGCAGTACTTC.

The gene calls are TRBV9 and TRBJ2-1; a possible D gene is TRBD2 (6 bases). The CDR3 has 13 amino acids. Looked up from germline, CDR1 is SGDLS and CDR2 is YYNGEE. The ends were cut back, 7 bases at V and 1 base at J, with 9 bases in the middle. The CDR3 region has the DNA TGTGCCAGCGCTCGGGAGTCCTACAATGAGCAGTTCTTC. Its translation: CASARESYNEQFF.

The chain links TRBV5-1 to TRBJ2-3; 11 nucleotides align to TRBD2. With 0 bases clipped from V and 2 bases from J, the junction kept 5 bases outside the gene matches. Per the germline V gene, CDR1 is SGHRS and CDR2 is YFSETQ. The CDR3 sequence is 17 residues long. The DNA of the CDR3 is TGCGCCAGCAGCTTGGCCCTAGCGGGAGGATCCACAGATACGCAGTATTTT. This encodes CASSLALAGGSTDTQYF.